This T cell receptor beta chain was recovered during a study of cytomegalovirus exposure and HLA in healthy donors. Regarding the study as a whole: Cytomegalovirus-associated status was assigned to around 160 TCR beta chains. In vitro checks showed that three CMV-associated chains really do target CMV antigens.

The V end lost 2 bases, the J end lost 2 bases, and 3 bases lay between the germline ends. CDR1 is LNHDA and CDR2 is SQIVND in the germline V gene (reference sequence). The CDR3 consists of 13 residues. The assay was immunoSEQ multiplex PCR, and TCRdb's table has in-frame clones only and misses some. This sample has some 98,000 clones; 87% occur once, and the top ten carry roughly 3.9%. A note on this clone: Antigen unknown.

The receptor was isolated from a woman aged 25 to 39 in good health and CMV-seronegative. This sequence joins TRBV19 and TRBJ2-2; D ambiguous. Sequenced material: PBMCs. The CDR3 region is CASSILNTGELFF. Here the CDR3 DNA reads TGTGCCAGTAGTATACTAAACACCGGGGAGCTGTTTTTT.